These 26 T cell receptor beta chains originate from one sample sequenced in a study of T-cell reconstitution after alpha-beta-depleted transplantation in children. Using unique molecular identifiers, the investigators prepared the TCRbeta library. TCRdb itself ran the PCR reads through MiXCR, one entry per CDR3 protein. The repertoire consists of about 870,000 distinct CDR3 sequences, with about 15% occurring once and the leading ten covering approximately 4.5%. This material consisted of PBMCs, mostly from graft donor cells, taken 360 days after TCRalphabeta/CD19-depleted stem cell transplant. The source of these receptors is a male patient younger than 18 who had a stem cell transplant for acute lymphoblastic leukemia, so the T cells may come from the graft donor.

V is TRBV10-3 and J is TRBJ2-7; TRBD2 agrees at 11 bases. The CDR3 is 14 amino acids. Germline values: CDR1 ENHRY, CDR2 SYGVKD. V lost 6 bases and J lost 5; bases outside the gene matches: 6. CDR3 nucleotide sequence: TGTGCCATCAGAGTAGCGGGAGGGCCGCACGAGCAGTACTTC. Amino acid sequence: CAIRVAGGPHEQYF.

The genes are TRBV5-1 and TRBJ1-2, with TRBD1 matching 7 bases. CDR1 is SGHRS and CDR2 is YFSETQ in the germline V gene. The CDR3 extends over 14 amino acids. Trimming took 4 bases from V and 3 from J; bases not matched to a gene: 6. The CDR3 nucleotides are TGCGCCAGCAGCAGTAGACAGGGTGACTATGGCTACACCTTC. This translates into CASSSRQGDYGYTF.

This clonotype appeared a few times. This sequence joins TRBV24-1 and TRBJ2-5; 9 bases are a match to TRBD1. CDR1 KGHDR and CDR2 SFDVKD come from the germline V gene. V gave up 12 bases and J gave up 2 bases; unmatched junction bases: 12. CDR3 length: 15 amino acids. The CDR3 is CAPFPRDREQETQYF. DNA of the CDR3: TGTGCCCCCTTCCCCCGGGACAGGGAACAAGAGACCCAGTACTTC.

The CDR3 loop is CASSRDPGLAGDTQYF. In DNA form, the CDR3 reads TGCGCCAGCAGCCGGGACCCGGGACTAGCGGGAGATACGCAGTATTTT. The chain combines TRBV4-1 with TRBJ2-3, with 12 positions matching TRBD2. V was clipped by 4 bases and J by 5 bases; unmatched bases: 7. The germline V gene encodes CDR1 MGHRA and CDR2 YSYEKL. The CDR3 length is 16 residues.

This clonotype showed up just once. CDR3 nucleotides: TGCAGTGCTTCATCCCATGCGGGAAGAACAGATACGCAGTATTTT. Its translation: CSASSHAGRTDTQYF. This rearrangement joins TRBV20-1 to TRBJ2-3; D perhaps matches TRBD2 (6 bases). V was clipped by 5 bases and J by 3 bases, with 18 bases between them. The CDR3 sequence is 15 residues long. Looked up from germline, CDR1 is DFQATT and CDR2 is SNEGSKA (reference sequence).

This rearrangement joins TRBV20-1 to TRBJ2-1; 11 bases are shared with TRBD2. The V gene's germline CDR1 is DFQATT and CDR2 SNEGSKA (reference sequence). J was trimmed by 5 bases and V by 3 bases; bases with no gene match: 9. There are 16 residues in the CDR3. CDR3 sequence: CSARGPSGRLNNEQFF. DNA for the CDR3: TGCAGTGCTAGGGGACCTAGCGGGAGGTTAAACAATGAGCAGTTCTTC.

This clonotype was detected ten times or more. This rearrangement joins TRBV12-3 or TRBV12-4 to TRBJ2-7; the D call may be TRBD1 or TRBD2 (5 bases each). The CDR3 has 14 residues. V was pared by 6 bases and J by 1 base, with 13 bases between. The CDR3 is CASRNSDRSYEQYF. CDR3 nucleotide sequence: TGTGCCAGCAGGAATAGCGACAGATCCTACGAGCAGTACTTC.

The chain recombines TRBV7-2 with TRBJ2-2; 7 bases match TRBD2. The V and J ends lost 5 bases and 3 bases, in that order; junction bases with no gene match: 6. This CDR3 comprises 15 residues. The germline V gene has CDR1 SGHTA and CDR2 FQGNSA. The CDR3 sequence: CASSRSGTHTGELFF. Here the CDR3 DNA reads TGTGCCAGCAGCCGCAGCGGGACGCACACCGGGGAGCTGTTTTTT.

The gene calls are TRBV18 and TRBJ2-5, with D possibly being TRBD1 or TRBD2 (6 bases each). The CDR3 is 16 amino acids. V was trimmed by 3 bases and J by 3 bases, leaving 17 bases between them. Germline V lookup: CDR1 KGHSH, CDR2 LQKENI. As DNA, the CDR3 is TGTGCCAGCTCACCGTCTATGCAAGGGGGGAAAGAGACCCAGTACTTC. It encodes CASSPSMQGGKETQYF.

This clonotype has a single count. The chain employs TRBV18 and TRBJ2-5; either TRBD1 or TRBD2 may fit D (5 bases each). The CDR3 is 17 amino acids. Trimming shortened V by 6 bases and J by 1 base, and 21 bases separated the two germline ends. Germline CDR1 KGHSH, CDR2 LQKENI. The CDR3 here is CASSPLAGTGIQETQYF. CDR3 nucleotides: TGTGCCAGCTCGCCCCTGGCCGGGACGGGGATCCAAGAGACCCAGTACTTC.

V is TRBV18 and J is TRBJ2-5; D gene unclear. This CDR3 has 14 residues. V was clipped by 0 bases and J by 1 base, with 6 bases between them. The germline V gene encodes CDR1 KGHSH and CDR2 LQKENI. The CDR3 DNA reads TGTGCCAGCTCACCACCGGCTTTCCAAGAGACCCAGTACTTC. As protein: CASSPPAFQETQYF.

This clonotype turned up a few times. CDR3 in amino acids: CASSPADYQPQHF. The CDR3 coding sequence is TGTGCCAGCTCACCGGCAGATTATCAGCCCCAGCATTTT. This chain connects TRBV18 to TRBJ1-5; D uncertain. The CDR3 spans 13 residues. Germline V gene sequence: CDR1 KGHSH, CDR2 LQKENI. V lost 3 bases and J lost 5, with 8 bases in between. The full variable domain, in which reference TRBV18 and TRBJ1-5 provide the parts outside the CDR3, is NAGVMQNPRHLVRRRGQEARLRCSPMKGHSHVYWYRQLPEEGLKFMVYLQKENIIDESGMPKERFSAEFPKEGPSILRIQQVVRGDSAAYFCASSPADYQPQHFGDGTRLSIL.

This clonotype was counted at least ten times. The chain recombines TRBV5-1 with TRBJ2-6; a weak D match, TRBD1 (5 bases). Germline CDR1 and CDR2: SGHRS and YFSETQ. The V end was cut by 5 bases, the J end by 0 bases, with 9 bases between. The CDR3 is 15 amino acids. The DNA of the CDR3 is TGCGCCAGCAGGACAGCCTACTCTGGGGCCAACGTCCTGACTTTC. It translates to CASRTAYSGANVLTF.

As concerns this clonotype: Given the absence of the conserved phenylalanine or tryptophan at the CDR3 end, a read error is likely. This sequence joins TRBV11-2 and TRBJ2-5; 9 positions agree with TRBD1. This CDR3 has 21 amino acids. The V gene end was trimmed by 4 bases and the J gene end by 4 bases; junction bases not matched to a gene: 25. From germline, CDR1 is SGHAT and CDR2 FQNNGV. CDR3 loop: CASSSLGMTGTGYGLLETQYY. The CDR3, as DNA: TGTGCCAGCAGCTCTTTAGGAATGACCGGGACAGGGTACGGACTACTAGAGACCCAGTACTAC.

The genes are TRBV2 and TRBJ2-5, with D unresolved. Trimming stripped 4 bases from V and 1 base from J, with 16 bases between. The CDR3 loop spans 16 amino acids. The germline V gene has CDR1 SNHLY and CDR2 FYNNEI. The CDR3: CASSVHLTLGQETQYF. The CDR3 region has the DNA TGTGCCAGCAGTGTGCACCTCACCCTCGGCCAAGAGACCCAGTACTTC.

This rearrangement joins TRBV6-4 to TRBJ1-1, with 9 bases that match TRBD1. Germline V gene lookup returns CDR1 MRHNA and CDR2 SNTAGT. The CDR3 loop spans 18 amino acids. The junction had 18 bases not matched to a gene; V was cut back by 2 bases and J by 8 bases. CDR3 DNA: TGTGCCAGCAGTGACGTCCTCCTACAGGGGGCAAGGGCTGTGGAAGCTTTCTTT. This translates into CASSDVLLQGARAVEAFF.

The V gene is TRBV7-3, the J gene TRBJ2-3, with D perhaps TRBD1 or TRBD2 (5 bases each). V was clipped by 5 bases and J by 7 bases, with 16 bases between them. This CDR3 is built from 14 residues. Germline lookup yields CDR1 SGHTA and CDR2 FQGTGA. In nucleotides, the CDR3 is TGTGCCAGCAGCCCCGGGACCCCCATGAATACGCAGTATTTT. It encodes CASSPGTPMNTQYF.

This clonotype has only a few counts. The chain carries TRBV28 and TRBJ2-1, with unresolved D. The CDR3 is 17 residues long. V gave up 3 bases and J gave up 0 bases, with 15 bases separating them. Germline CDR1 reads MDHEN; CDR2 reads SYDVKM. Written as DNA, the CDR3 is TGTGCCAGCAGTTTTGTCCCCGCGGAGAGCTCCTACAATGAGCAGTTCTTC. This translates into CASSFVPAESSYNEQFF.

The CDR3 nucleotides read TGCGCCAGCAGCGGGGCACTAGCGGGAGGCTCCGATGAGCAGTTCTTC. It yields the protein CASSGALAGGSDEQFF. V usage is TRBV5-1 and J usage is TRBJ2-1; 12 bases are a match to TRBD2. V gave up 4 bases and J gave up 8 bases; unmatched junction bases: 10. The CDR3 is 16 amino acids. From germline, CDR1 is SGHRS and CDR2 YFSETQ.

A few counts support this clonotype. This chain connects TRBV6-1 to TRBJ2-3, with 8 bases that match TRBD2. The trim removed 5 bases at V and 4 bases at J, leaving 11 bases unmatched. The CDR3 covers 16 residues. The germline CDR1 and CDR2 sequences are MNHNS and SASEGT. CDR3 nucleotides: TGTGCCAGCAGTCCTTATCCCGGGACTAGTGCAGATACGCAGTATTTT. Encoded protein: CASSPYPGTSADTQYF.

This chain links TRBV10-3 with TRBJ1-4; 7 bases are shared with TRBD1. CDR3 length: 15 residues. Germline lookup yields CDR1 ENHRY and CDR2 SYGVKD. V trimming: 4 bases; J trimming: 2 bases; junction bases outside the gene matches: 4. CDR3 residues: CAISVTGNTNEKLFF. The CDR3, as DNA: TGTGCCATCAGTGTGACAGGGAACACTAATGAAAAACTGTTTTTT.

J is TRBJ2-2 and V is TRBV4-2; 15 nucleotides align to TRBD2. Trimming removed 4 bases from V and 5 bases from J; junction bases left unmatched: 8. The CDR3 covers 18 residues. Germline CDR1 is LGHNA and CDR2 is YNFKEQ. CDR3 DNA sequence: TGTGCCAGCAGCCCCCGGACTAGCGGGAGGGCCAGGACCGGGGAGCTGTTTTTT. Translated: CASSPRTSGRARTGELFF.

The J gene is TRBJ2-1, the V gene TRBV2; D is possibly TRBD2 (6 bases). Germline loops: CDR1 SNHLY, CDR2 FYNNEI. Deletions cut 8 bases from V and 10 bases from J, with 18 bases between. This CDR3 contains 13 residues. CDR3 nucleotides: TGTGCCAGCGTAGCGGAGCACCTGGGGGAGCAGTTCTTC. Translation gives CASVAEHLGEQFF.

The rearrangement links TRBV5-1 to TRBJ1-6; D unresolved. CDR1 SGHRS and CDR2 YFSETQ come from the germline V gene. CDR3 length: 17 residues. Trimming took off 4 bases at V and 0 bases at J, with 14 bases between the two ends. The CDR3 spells CASSLQTGNSYNSPLHF. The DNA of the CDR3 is TGCGCCAGCAGCCTACAGACTGGGAACTCCTATAATTCACCCCTCCACTTT.

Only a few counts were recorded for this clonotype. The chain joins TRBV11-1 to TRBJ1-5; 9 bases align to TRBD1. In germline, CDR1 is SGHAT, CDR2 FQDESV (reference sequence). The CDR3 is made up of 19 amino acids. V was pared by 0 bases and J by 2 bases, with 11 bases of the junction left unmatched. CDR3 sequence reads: CASSLAIARDREGNQPQHF. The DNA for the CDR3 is TGTGCCAGCAGCTTAGCGATAGCCCGGGACAGGGAAGGCAATCAGCCCCAGCATTTT.

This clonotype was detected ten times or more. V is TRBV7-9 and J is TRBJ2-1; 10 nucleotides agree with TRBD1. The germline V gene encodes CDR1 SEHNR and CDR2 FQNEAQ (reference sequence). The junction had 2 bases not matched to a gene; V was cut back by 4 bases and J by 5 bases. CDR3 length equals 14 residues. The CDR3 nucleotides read TGTGCCAGCAGCTCGGGACAGGGGAACAATGAGCAGTTCTTC. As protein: CASSSGQGNNEQFF.